Below, 32 T cell receptor beta chains from the same sample are listed, as sequenced in a study of blood T cell repertoires in COVID-19. Sequenced by immunoSEQ multiplex PCR; TCRdb stores in-frame clones only, minus some. The sample includes more than 55,000 clones, approximately 86% of them seen just once. The sequenced material came from peripheral blood. The receptor source for this set is a man aged 55-75 years with acute or convalescent COVID-19.

The gene calls are TRBV5-1 and TRBJ1-4, with 9 bases lining up with TRBD1. The CDR3 runs to 14 residues. J was trimmed by 6 bases and V by 4 bases; bases with no gene match: 4. CDR1 and CDR2 from the germline V gene are SGHRS and YFSETQ. The DNA for the CDR3 is TGCGCCAGCAGCCCACAGGGGGCTGATGAAAAACTGTTTTTT. Its protein is CASSPQGADEKLFF.

The rearrangement joins TRBV4-1 to TRBJ1-2; unclear D gene. V lost 0 bases, J lost 4 bases, and 3 bases lay in between. The CDR3 runs to 12 residues. CDR1 is MGHRA and CDR2 is YSYEKL in the germline V gene. The CDR3 DNA is TGCGCCAGCAGCCAAGACGGCTATGGCTACACCTTC. It yields the protein CASSQDGYGYTF.

The genes are TRBV4-1 and TRBJ2-3; TRBD2 agrees at 9 bases. This CDR3 spans 17 amino acids. V shed 0 bases and J 5 bases; nucleotides not matched to a gene: 9. Germline-derived CDR1 and CDR2 are MGHRA and YSYEKL. The DNA for the CDR3 is TGCGCCAGCAGCCAAGAAGCCAGCGGGAGGATCAGAGATACGCAGTATTTT. As protein: CASSQEASGRIRDTQYF.

J is TRBJ2-5 and V is TRBV5-4; 7 bases are shared with TRBD2. The CDR3 length is 16 residues. Unmatched junction bases numbered 10, after V lost 3 bases and J lost 2 bases. Germline loops: CDR1 SGHNT, CDR2 YYREEE (reference sequence). Written as DNA, the CDR3 is TGTGCCAGCAGCTCCTCCACTAGCGCGGGACAAGAGACCCAGTACTTC. It specifies CASSSSTSAGQETQYF.

This chain links TRBV5-6 with TRBJ1-2; 7 positions match TRBD1. The CDR3 runs 15 residues. V lost 4 bases, J lost 4 bases, and 10 bases stayed unmatched. Germline CDR1 SGHDT, CDR2 YYEEEE. The CDR3 DNA is TGTGCCAGCAGCCCTACAGGGGAGGTGGGCTATGGCTACACCTTC. Protein product: CASSPTGEVGYGYTF.

The chain recombines TRBV5-4 with TRBJ2-2; 10 positions match TRBD2. Germline V gives CDR1 SGHNT, CDR2 YYREEE (reference sequence). The CDR3 consists of 16 residues. V lost 4 bases to trimming and J lost 2 bases; unmatched junction nucleotides: 5. In DNA form, the CDR3 reads TGTGCCAGCAGCCCCGGACTAGCGGCAAACACCGGGGAGCTGTTTTTT. Protein product: CASSPGLAANTGELFF.

The chain joins TRBV28 to TRBJ2-1; the match to TRBD2 covers 9 bases. V lost 6 bases, J lost 4 bases, and 10 bases stayed unmatched. The CDR3 loop spans 16 amino acids. Germline CDR1 reads MDHEN; CDR2 reads SYDVKM. In DNA form, the CDR3 reads TGTGCCAGCAGCGGGGTCGCGGGAGGGAAATACAATGAGCAGTTCTTC. It specifies CASSGVAGGKYNEQFF.

The gene calls are TRBV5-5 and TRBJ1-5; D gene unclear. V lost 0 bases and J 7 bases, leaving 8 bases between the germline ends. The CDR3 totals 13 residues. In germline, CDR1 is SGHKS, CDR2 YYEKEE (reference sequence). CDR3 in amino acids: CASSLDSQQPQHF. The CDR3 DNA sequence: TGTGCCAGCAGCTTGGACAGTCAACAGCCCCAGCATTTT.

This clone has a single count. The chain carries TRBV29-1 and TRBJ2-5, with TRBD1 as a possible D gene (6 bases). Germline CDR1 SQVTM, CDR2 ANQGSEA. The V gene lost 8 bases and the J gene lost 3 bases, with 10 bases spanning the gap. The CDR3 consists of 11 residues. The CDR3 loop reads CSCGDKETQYF. DNA for the CDR3: TGCAGCTGTGGGGACAAAGAGACCCAGTACTTC.

J is TRBJ2-5 and V is TRBV15; 10 positions match TRBD2. V shed 2 bases and J 1 base; nucleotides not matched to a gene: 1. This CDR3 is 15 amino acids long. Germline loops: CDR1 LNHNV, CDR2 YYDKDF (reference sequence). CDR3 protein: CATSRRTSGQETQYF. The CDR3 DNA is TGTGCCACCAGCAGAAGGACTAGCGGCCAAGAGACCCAGTACTTC.

The chain joins TRBV27 to TRBJ1-2; TRBD1 matches at 9 bases. Germline assignment: CDR1 MNHEY and CDR2 SMNVEV (reference sequence). CDR3 length equals 15 residues. Germline trimming cut 2 bases from V and 6 bases from J; bases unmatched to any gene: 7. DNA of the CDR3: TGTGCCAGCAGTTTAGCGGCCCACAGGGGGCATGGCTACACCTTC. It codes for CASSLAAHRGHGYTF.

The chain uses TRBV12-3 or TRBV12-4 and TRBJ2-5; TRBD1 is a possible D gene (6 bases). The length of the CDR3 is 13 residues. Trimming took 4 bases from V and 5 from J, leaving 11 bases between them. The CDR3 region is CASSSRTAETQYF. CDR3 nucleotide sequence: TGTGCCAGCAGTTCAAGGACAGCGGAGACCCAGTACTTC.

The V call is TRBV4-1, the J call TRBJ1-6, with D unresolved. There are 14 residues in the CDR3. Germline V lookup: CDR1 MGHRA, CDR2 YSYEKL. Trimming pared 1 base from V and 4 bases from J, leaving 5 bases between. The CDR3 protein is CASSQGPYNSPLHF. DNA of the CDR3: TGCGCCAGCAGCCAAGGGCCTTATAATTCACCCCTCCACTTT.

The chain couples TRBV5-4 to TRBJ2-3; 7 bases agree with TRBD1. This CDR3 has 16 residues. From germline, CDR1 is SGHNT and CDR2 YYREEE (reference sequence). J was trimmed by 0 bases and V by 4 bases; bases with no gene match: 8. The DNA for the CDR3 is TGTGCCAGCAGCCCACAGGGGCGGTCTAGCACAGATACGCAGTATTTT. It translates to CASSPQGRSSTDTQYF.

This chain uses TRBV7-3 with TRBJ2-7, with D possibly being TRBD2 (5 bases). V lost 5 bases and J 0 bases, leaving 14 bases between the germline ends. The CDR3 totals 15 residues. The germline V gene has CDR1 SGHTA and CDR2 FQGTGA. The CDR3 DNA sequence: TGTGCCAGCAGCCCCGGCCTGGGGAGCTCCTACGAGCAGTACTTC. Encoded protein: CASSPGLGSSYEQYF.

The V call is TRBV2, the J call TRBJ2-2; TRBD1 matches 8 bases. Germline CDR1 SNHLY, CDR2 FYNNEI. V dropped 6 bases and J dropped 7; count of bases not matched to a gene: 1. There are 12 residues in the CDR3. This CDR3 reads CASRDRVGELFF. The CDR3 DNA is TGTGCCAGCAGGGACAGGGTCGGGGAGCTGTTTTTT. Using reference TRBV2 and TRBJ2-2 for the parts outside the CDR3, the full variable domain is EPEVTQTPSHQVTQMGQEVILRCVPISNHLYFYWYRQILGQKVEFLVSFYNNEISEKSEIFDDQFSVERPDGSNFTLKIRSTKLEDSAMYFCASRDRVGELFFGEGSRLTVL.

This chain joins TRBV27 and TRBJ2-6; 9 bases agree with TRBD1. Germline CDR1 MNHEY, CDR2 SMNVEV (reference sequence). This CDR3 comprises 16 residues. The V and J ends lost 3 bases and 2 bases, in that order; junction bases with no gene match: 2. CDR3 bases: TGTGCCAGCAGTTTCACAGGGGGCACTGGGGCCAACGTCCTGACTTTC. It yields the protein CASSFTGGTGANVLTF.

The rearrangement links TRBV28 to TRBJ2-7, with D possibly being TRBD2 (6 bases). The CDR3 length is 13 residues. V dropped 7 bases and J dropped 2 bases, with 12 bases sitting between them. Looked up from germline, CDR1 is MDHEN and CDR2 is SYDVKM. The CDR3 region is CASKPQRAYEQYF. The CDR3, as DNA: TGTGCCAGCAAACCTCAGCGGGCCTACGAGCAGTACTTC.

The chain joins TRBV7-8 to TRBJ1-2, with TRBD1 identical over 8 bases. Germline V gene lookup returns CDR1 SGHVS and CDR2 FQNEAQ. V shed 5 bases and J 2 bases; nucleotides not matched to a gene: 10. CDR3 length: 16 amino acids. CDR3 region: CASSPRTGLGNYGYTF. The DNA for the CDR3 is TGTGCCAGCAGCCCGAGGACAGGGTTAGGAAACTATGGCTACACCTTC.

The CDR3 loop reads CASSGDRDGDPLHF. The CDR3 nucleotides are TGTGCCAGCAGCGGGGACAGGGACGGCGATCCCCTCCACTTT. V and J are TRBV2 and TRBJ1-6; 9 bases map to TRBD1. CDR1 and CDR2 (germline): SNHLY, FYNNEI. There are 14 residues in the CDR3. V was pared by 6 bases and J by 13 bases, with 10 bases of the junction left unmatched.

CDR3 coding DNA: TGTGCCAGCAGCTTGGAACTAGCGGATCAAGAGACCCAGTACTTC. Translation gives CASSLELADQETQYF. The rearrangement joins TRBV5-6 to TRBJ2-5; 8 positions match TRBD2. This CDR3 spans 15 amino acids. V was pared by 0 bases and J by 2 bases, with 3 bases of the junction left unmatched. The germline V gene has CDR1 SGHDT and CDR2 YYEEEE.

The V and J genes are TRBV11-3 and TRBJ2-7, with unresolved D. V lost 1 base and J 2 bases, leaving 6 bases between the germline ends. The CDR3 loop spans 13 amino acids. Germline V gives CDR1 SGHNT, CDR2 YENEEA. The CDR3, as DNA: TGTGCCAGCAGCTTAGGCCGCGCCTACGAGCAGTACTTC. This codes for CASSLGRAYEQYF.

The chain combines TRBV2 with TRBJ2-3; 7 positions match TRBD1. Trimming at V came to 6 bases and at J to 1 base, leaving 4 bases not matched to a gene. CDR1 SNHLY and CDR2 FYNNEI come from the germline V gene. CDR3 length equals 14 residues. The CDR3 loop reads CASSRTGGTDTQYF. The CDR3 DNA sequence: TGTGCCAGCAGCCGTACAGGGGGCACAGATACGCAGTATTTT.

The rearrangement uses TRBV19 and TRBJ2-3, with 7 bases that match TRBD2. This CDR3 contains 17 residues. Trimming at V came to 7 bases and at J to 1 base, leaving 14 bases not matched to a gene. Germline V gene data show CDR1 as LNHDA and CDR2 as SQIVND (reference sequence). CDR3 in DNA: TGTGCCAGTACCCCGCGCCATGGCGGGAGAGGCACAGATACGCAGTATTTT. It translates to CASTPRHGGRGTDTQYF.

J is TRBJ1-3 and V is TRBV18; perhaps TRBD1 as D (5 bases). The V end lost 6 bases, the J end lost 0 bases, and 9 bases lay between the germline ends. The CDR3 totals 14 residues. Per germline, CDR1 KGHSH and CDR2 LQKENI. CDR3 residues: CASSGGISGNTIYF. As DNA, the CDR3 is TGTGCCAGCTCCGGGGGGATCTCTGGAAACACCATATATTTT.

This rearrangement joins TRBV24-1 to TRBJ2-2, with 12 bases identical to TRBD2. J lost 3 bases, V lost 3 bases, and 4 bases had no gene match. The CDR3 is 17 amino acids. The germline CDR1 and CDR2 sequences are KGHDR and SFDVKD. CDR3: CATSDPSGRADTGELFF. CDR3 nucleotides: TGTGCCACCAGTGATCCTAGCGGGAGGGCCGACACCGGGGAGCTGTTTTTT.

V is TRBV7-9 and J is TRBJ1-3; 7 bases align to TRBD1. Germline V gene data show CDR1 as SEHNR and CDR2 as FQNEAQ (reference sequence). V shed 6 bases and J 0 bases; nucleotides not matched to a gene: 14. The CDR3 runs 18 residues. CDR3 sequence (DNA): TGTGCCAGCAGTTCAGGGGAGCTGACAGGGCTCTCTGGAAACACCATATATTTT. This encodes CASSSGELTGLSGNTIYF.

V gene TRBV6-6 combines with J gene TRBJ1-3; D is undetermined. Trimming cost V 4 bases and J 0 bases, with 10 bases left between them. Germline values: CDR1 MNHNY, CDR2 SVGAGI (reference sequence). This CDR3 has 15 residues. The CDR3 DNA reads as TGTGCCAGCAGTTTCCGACAAGTCTCTGGAAACACCATATATTTT. Amino acid sequence: CASSFRQVSGNTIYF.

V and J are TRBV4-2 and TRBJ1-2, with D perhaps matching TRBD1 (5 bases). The CDR3 is 17 residues long. V lost 1 base to trimming and J lost 2 bases, with 17 bases between them. Germline-derived CDR1 and CDR2 are LGHNA and YNFKEQ. This CDR3 reads CASSQGLAGLENYGYTF. As DNA, the CDR3 is TGTGCCAGCAGCCAAGGTCTGGCAGGGTTGGAGAACTATGGCTACACCTTC.

The rearrangement joins TRBV5-1 to TRBJ1-6; TRBD1 is a possible D gene (6 bases). CDR3 length equals 14 residues. V was pared by 1 base and J by 15 bases, with 17 bases between. Germline V gene data show CDR1 as SGHRS and CDR2 as YFSETQ. The CDR3 loop is CASSLTGSQGLLHF. In DNA, the CDR3 is TGCGCCAGCAGCTTGACAGGGTCCCAAGGGCTCCTCCACTTT.

This chain joins TRBV7-8 and TRBJ2-3; 10 positions agree with TRBD1. This CDR3 contains 15 residues. In germline, CDR1 is SGHVS, CDR2 FQNEAQ. V was clipped by 7 bases and J by 2 bases; unmatched bases: 6. The CDR3 bases are TGTGCCAGCAATACCGGGACAGGGGTCACAGATACGCAGTATTTT. This codes for CASNTGTGVTDTQYF.

The chain links TRBV18 to TRBJ2-7; TRBD2 is a possible D gene (5 bases). The CDR3 is 16 amino acids. V was trimmed by 3 bases and J by 3 bases, leaving 18 bases between them. CDR1 is KGHSH, CDR2 LQKENI, per germline. In nucleotides, the CDR3 is TGTGCCAGCTCACCCACTTCTAAGGAGAGGGTCTACGAGCAGTACTTC. Amino acids: CASSPTSKERVYEQYF.